This T cell receptor beta chain is from a study of T cell changes during pregnancy in multiple sclerosis. Profiled with immunoSEQ multiplex PCR; TCRdb holds only in-frame clones, not every one. This table holds 65,000 to 75,000 clones, roughly 92% found once. The V segment lost 4 bases and the J segment 0 bases; nucleotides outside the gene matches: 4. The CDR3 totals 15 residues. Germline V lookup: CDR1 LGHNA, CDR2 YSLEER. The source was CD8+ T cells from peripheral blood mononuclear cells, collected in the third trimester of pregnancy. The clonotype comes from a female donor in good health, enrolled as a control in a pregnancy study. The chain joins TRBV4-3 to TRBJ1-1; 8 nucleotides match TRBD1. The CDR3 DNA follows: TGCGCCAGCAGCCGCGGGACAGGACTGAACACTGAAGCTTTCTTT. Translated: CASSRGTGLNTEAFF.